This T cell receptor beta chain was retrieved from a study of OX40 agonist ivuxolimab in advanced cancers. Study details: At 0.01 to 10 mg/kg, ivuxolimab was administered intravenously to patients every 2 weeks. It was permissible to have had prior anti-PD-1, anti-PD-L1 or anti-CTLA-4 therapy, and less than 45% had some. General study findings and limits: Clones of CD4+ and CD8+ blood T cells grew by week 6 at doses of 0.1 to 3.0 mg/kg.

This clone has a single count. Its specificity is unknown. Here immunoSEQ multiplex PCR was the method, and the copy in TCRdb shows in-frame clones only, minus some. The sample lists tens of thousands of clones, about four fifths seen once, with over 25% in the top ten. Autoimmune disease history or systemic immunosuppression was exclusionary. Per the germline V gene, CDR1 is MGHRA and CDR2 is YSYEKL. There are 16 residues in the CDR3. The V and J ends lost 4 bases and 2 bases respectively, with 18 bases between them. The V and J genes are TRBV4-1 and TRBJ2-7; D is unclear. This receptor was taken from an adult with an advanced solid tumor such as melanoma, head and neck, liver or kidney cancer. Material: CD4+ or CD8+ T cells sorted from blood, obtained in a trial of the OX40 agonist ivuxolimab. The CDR3 DNA sequence: TGCGCCAGCAGCCTGGAACCCGGGCCATCTACCTACGAGCAGTACTTC. Its translation: CASSLEPGPSTYEQYF.